Listed here is a single T cell receptor (beta chain). This clone came up a few times. It lacks a known antigen. With the read ending 3 residues before the CDR3 end, the germline J gene is used to fill in that end. Most CVID patients and most healthy controls were of Caucasian heritage. Heparinized peripheral whole blood samples of about 5 to 8.5 ml were obtained from each donor. Genomic DNA from adults with common variable immune deficiency (CVID) and from healthy adult controls was used to sequence TCRbeta CDR3 repertoires. The control group comprised 22 healthy adult volunteers, around 12 female and around ten male, aged about 20 to 70 years with a mean age of roughly 32. Diluted blood was density-centrifuged over Hypaque 1077 or Ficoll-Paque to isolate peripheral blood mononuclear cells. Unsorted mononuclear cells served as the source of genomic DNA, which was extracted either by Qiagen column purification or by a centrifugation-based method.

The data stem from a study of T cell clonality in common variable immunodeficiency (dated by TCRdb to 2013 to 2016). Study-wide conclusions, independent of this receptor: Although equal DNA input was used, an average of roughly 89,000 unique sequences per sample was obtained for controls, compared with around 32,000 for CVID samples. CVID TCRbeta sequences were reported to have fewer deletions and N-nucleotide insertions and to lack highly modified clones with 13 or more V deletions. Healthy controls shared more TCRbeta clones with each other than CVID subjects shared among themselves (p < 0.0001). It was noted by the authors that sequencing of the repertoires of T cell subpopulations would be needed to clarify the cause of the increased clonality in CVID. Compared with healthy controls, CVID subjects showed increased TCRbeta clonality (t-test p = 0.018), a feature most characteristic of about a third of subjects. Differences among patients in the CVID cohort limited the correlations between repertoire features and clinical complications.

For sequencing input, CVID and control samples contributed equivalent amounts of genomic DNA. For every sample, a 60 bp segment covering the rearranged TCRbeta CDR3 region was amplified and then sequenced. The immunoSEQ assay, a bias-corrected multiplex PCR combined with high-throughput sequencing, was used for TCRbeta amplification. The original methods were these. Every unique nucleotide sequence was considered a clone and was annotated with V, D and J genes, copy number and frequency. Sequences were labeled productive if in frame, and non-productive if out of frame or containing stop codons. As previously described, clonality was calculated on the basis of Shannon's entropy. Mean CDR3 Kyte-Doolittle hydropathy was derived from the predicted amino acid sequences of productive clones. Scaled V gene usage was hierarchically clustered using Manhattan distance and complete linkage with the R hclust function. Sharing of clones by CDR3 amino acid sequence was evaluated through resampling of 12 repertoires per group over 100 rounds. The repertoires were screened for some 70 published EBV-specific TCRbeta sequences and a few hundred published CMV-specific TCRbeta sequences. A couple of CVID samples yielding fewer than 10,000 sequences were excluded from analysis, leaving approximately 40 CVID repertoires. Not all clones reach the TCRdb copy of this immuneACCESS table, which keeps in-frame sequences only. Checked studies attribute under half of the gap to unresolved V genes and leave the rest unexplained. The V and J calls and clone size were taken over from that table, and D and trimming were inferred from the DNA. With approximately 34,000 clones recorded, this sample contains no clone counted only once. The leading ten clones occupy 0.8% to 1% of the sample.

At the junction V is shortened by 8 bases and J by 4 bases; bases outside the gene matches: 5. The germline V gene gives CDR1 as SNHLY and CDR2 as FYNNEI. The CDR3 measures 13 amino acids from cysteine to phenylalanine. Sequencing covers 30 bases of the CDR3, shown here with the frame starting at base 1. This chain joins TRBV2 to TRBJ2-7, with 10 junctional bases fitting TRBD1. The receptor was isolated from a person aged 18 to 75 in good health. Sequencing used peripheral blood mononuclear cells. The sequenced part of the CDR3 DNA is TGTGCCAGCTCGACAGGGGGCAAATACGAG. Its product reads: CASSTGGKYE. The full CDR3 protein reads CASSTGGKYEQYF.